The rows below give T cell receptor beta chains drawn from one sample of a study of shared clonotypes between healthy human individuals. Libraries were prepared by immunoSEQ multiplex PCR; TCRdb keeps only in-frame clonotypes and omits some of them. Of about 600,000 clones in the sample, 98% were seen once. The specimen sequenced was naive CD8+ T cells sorted from blood. These receptors came from a young man in good health. CDR3s include the opening cysteine and the closing phenylalanine or tryptophan. D genes are given only for firm matches. For some rows the clone size is stated as once, few or many, or as a class when expanded; others skip it.

>TRBJ1-5|NA|NA|TRBV6-5
CASSSPGYSNQPQHF
TGTGCCAGCAGTTCGCCAGGGTACAGCAATCAGCCCCAGCATTTT
>TRBJ1-4|NA|TRBD1|TRBV5-1
CASSSGQGPTTNEKLFF
TGCGCCAGCAGCTCAGGACAGGGGCCCACAACTAATGAAAAACTGTTTTTT
>TRBJ2-1|NA|NA|TRBV6-1
CASSEGVGQTYNEQFF
TGTGCCAGCAGTGAAGGCGTCGGGCAAACCTACAATGAGCAGTTCTTC
>TRBJ2-5|NA|NA|TRBV7-4
CASSPSSGGRQETQYF
TGTGCCAGCAGTCCCTCCTCGGGCGGAAGACAAGAGACCCAGTACTTC
>TRBJ2-1|NA|NA|TRBV15
CATSRVGGSNEQFF
TGTGCCACCAGCAGAGTCGGAGGGTCAAATGAGCAGTTCTTC
>TRBJ2-2|NA|NA|TRBV6-1
CASSAIQGSWNTGELFF
TGTGCCAGCAGTGCCATTCAGGGGTCCTGGAATACCGGGGAGCTGTTTTTT
>TRBJ2-7|NA|NA|TRBV27
CASSPQAGLLDYEQYF
TGTGCCAGCAGTCCCCAAGCAGGGTTGCTCGACTACGAGCAGTACTTC
>TRBJ1-1|NA|TRBD1|TRBV19
CASSIIPTGGAFF
TGTGCCAGTAGTATCATACCTACAGGGGGAGCTTTCTTT
>TRBJ2-3|NA|TRBD1|TRBV7-9
CASSSGTGGYTDTQYF
TGTGCCAGCAGCTCCGGGACAGGGGGATACACAGATACGCAGTATTTT
>TRBJ2-7|NA|NA|TRBV27
CASSSPGLTKQYF
TGTGCCAGCAGTTCACCGGGACTCACGAAGCAGTACTTC
>TRBJ2-7|NA|NA|TRBV27
CASSIGGSSYEQYF
TGTGCCAGCAGTATAGGCGGTTCGTCCTACGAGCAGTACTTC
>TRBJ2-1|once|TRBD2|TRBV28
CASTLGLAGGNNEQFF
TGTGCCAGCACCTTAGGACTAGCGGGAGGGAACAATGAGCAGTTCTTC
>TRBJ2-7|NA|NA|TRBV7-9
CASSYILGQGNSYEQYF
TGTGCCAGCAGTTATATCCTGGGGCAGGGTAATTCCTACGAGCAGTACTTC
>TRBJ2-1|once|TRBD2|TRBV19
CASSIVSGSNEQFF
TGTGCCAGTAGTATTGTGAGCGGGAGTAATGAGCAGTTCTTC
>TRBJ2-1|NA|NA|TRBV27
CASSFYWGNNEQFF
TGTGCCAGCAGTTTCTATTGGGGGAACAATGAGCAGTTCTTC